The T cell receptor (beta chain) described here comes from a study of cytomegalovirus exposure and HLA in healthy donors. Study-wide results and caveats: Accounts indicate the classifier identified cytomegalovirus status with strong specificity and sensitivity.

Worth noting for this clone: Its antigen is unidentified.

Germline V gene data show CDR1 as SGHTA and CDR2 as FQGNSA. The CDR3 is made up of 16 amino acids. Researchers ran the PCR with 60 Vbeta and 13 Jbeta primers. Profiled with immunoSEQ multiplex PCR; TCRdb holds only in-frame clones, not every one. There are about 160,000 clones in the sample; roughly 80% occur only once, and approximately 1.3% lies in the top ten. Source material: PBMCs. This receptor was identified in a man in his thirties or forties in good health and CMV-seronegative. V gene TRBV7-2 combines with J gene TRBJ2-5, with 8 bases matching TRBD1. The J call is uncertain, as TRBJ2-7 better fits the DNA end. The CDR3 is CASSRTGTGFTYEQYF. CDR3 sequence (DNA): TGTGCCAGCAGCCGAACCGGGACAGGTTTCACGTACGAGCAGTACTTC.